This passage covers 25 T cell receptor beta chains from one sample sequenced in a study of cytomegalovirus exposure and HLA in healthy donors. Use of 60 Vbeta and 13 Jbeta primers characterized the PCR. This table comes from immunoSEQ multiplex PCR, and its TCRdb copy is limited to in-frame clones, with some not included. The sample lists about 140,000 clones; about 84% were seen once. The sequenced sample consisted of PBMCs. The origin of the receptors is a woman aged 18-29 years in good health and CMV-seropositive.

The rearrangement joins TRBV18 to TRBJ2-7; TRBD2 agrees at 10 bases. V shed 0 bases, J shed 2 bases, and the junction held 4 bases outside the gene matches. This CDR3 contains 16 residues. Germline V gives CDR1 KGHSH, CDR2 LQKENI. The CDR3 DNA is TGTGCCAGCTCACCACCCCGGACTAGCGGAACCTACGAGCAGTACTTC. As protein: CASSPPRTSGTYEQYF.

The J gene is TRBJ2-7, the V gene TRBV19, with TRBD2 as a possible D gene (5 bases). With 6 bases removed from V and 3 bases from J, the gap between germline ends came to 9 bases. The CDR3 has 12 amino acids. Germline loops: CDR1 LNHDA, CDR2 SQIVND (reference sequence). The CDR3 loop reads CASRGTSYEQYF. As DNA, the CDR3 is TGTGCCAGTAGGGGCACTAGCTACGAGCAGTACTTC.

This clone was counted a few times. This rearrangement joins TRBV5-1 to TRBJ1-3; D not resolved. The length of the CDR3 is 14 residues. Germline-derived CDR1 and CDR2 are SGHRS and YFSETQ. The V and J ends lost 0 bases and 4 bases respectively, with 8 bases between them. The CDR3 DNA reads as TGCGCCAGCAGCTTGGCCCCCGGGGGAAACACCATATATTTT. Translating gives CASSLAPGGNTIYF.

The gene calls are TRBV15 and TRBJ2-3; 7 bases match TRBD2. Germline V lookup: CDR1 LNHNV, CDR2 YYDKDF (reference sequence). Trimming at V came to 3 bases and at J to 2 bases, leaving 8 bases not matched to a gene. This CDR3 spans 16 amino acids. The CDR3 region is CATSRPEAGDTDTQYF. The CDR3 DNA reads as TGTGCCACCAGCAGGCCGGAGGCGGGGGACACAGATACGCAGTATTTT.

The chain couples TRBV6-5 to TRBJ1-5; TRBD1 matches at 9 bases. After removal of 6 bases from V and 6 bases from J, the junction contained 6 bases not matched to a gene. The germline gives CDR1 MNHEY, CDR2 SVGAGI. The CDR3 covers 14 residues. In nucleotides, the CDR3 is TGTGCCAGCAGCCCCGGACAGGGGTCTCAGCCCCAGCATTTT. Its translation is CASSPGQGSQPQHF.

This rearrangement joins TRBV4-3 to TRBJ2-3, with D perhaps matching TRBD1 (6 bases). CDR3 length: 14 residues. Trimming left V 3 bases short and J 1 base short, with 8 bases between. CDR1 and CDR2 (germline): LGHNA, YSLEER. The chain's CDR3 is CASSHRQGTDTQYF. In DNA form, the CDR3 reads TGCGCCAGCAGCCACAGACAGGGCACAGATACGCAGTATTTT.

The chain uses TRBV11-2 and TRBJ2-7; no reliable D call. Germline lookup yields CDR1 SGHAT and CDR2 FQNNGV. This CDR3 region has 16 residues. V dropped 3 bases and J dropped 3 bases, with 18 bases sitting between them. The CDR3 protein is CASSFSFRLLVYEQYF. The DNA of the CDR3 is TGTGCCAGCAGCTTTTCTTTCCGTCTATTGGTCTACGAGCAGTACTTC.

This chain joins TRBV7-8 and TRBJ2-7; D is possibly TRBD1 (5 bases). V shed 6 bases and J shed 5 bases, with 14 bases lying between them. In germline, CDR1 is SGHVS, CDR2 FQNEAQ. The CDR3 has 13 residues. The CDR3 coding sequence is TGTGCCAGCAGTCGTCGCTCAGGGAACGAGCAGTACTTC. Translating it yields CASSRRSGNEQYF. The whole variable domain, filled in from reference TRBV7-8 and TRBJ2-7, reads GAGVSQSPRYKVAKRGQDVALRCDPISGHVSLFWYQQALGQGPEFLTYFQNEAQLDKSGLPSDRFFAERPEGSVSTLKIQRTQQEDSAVYLCASSRRSGNEQYFGPGTRLTVT.

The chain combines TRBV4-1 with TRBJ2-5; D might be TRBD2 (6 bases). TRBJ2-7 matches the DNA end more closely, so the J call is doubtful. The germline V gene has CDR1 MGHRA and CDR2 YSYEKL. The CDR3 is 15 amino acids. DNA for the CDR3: TGCGCCAGCAGCCCCCTCGGGACTCGCTCCTACGAGCAGTACTTC. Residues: CASSPLGTRSYEQYF.

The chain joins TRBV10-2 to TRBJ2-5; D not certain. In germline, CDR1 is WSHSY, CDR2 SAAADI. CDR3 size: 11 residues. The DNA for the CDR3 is TGCGCGTCACAGCAGGTGGAGACCCAGTACTTC. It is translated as CASQQVETQYF.

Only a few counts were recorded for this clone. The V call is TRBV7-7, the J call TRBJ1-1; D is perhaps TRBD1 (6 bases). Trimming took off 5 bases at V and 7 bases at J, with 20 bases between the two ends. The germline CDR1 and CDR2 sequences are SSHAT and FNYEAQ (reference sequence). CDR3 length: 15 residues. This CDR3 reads CASSPLVRGRDEAFF. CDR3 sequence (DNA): TGTGCCAGCAGCCCCCTCGTGAGGGGGAGGGATGAAGCTTTCTTT.

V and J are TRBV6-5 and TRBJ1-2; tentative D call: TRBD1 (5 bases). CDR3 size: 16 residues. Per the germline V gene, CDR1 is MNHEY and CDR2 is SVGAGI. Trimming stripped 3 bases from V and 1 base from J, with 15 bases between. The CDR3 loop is CASSYLVGEGNYGYTF. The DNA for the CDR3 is TGTGCCAGCAGTTATTTAGTGGGGGAGGGTAACTATGGCTACACCTTC.

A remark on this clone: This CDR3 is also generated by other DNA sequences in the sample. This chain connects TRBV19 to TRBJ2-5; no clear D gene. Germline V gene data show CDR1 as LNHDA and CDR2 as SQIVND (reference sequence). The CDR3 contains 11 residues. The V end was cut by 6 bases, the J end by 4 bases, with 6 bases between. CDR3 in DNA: TGTGCCAGTAGCAGTGGAGAGACCCAGTACTTC. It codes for CASSSGETQYF.

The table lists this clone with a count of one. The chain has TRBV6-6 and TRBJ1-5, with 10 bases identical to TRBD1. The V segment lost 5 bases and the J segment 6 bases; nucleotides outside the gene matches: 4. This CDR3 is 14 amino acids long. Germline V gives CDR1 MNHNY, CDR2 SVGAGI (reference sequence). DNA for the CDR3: TGTGCCAGCAGTACCCGGACAGGGGGTCAGCCCCAGCATTTT. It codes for CASSTRTGGQPQHF.

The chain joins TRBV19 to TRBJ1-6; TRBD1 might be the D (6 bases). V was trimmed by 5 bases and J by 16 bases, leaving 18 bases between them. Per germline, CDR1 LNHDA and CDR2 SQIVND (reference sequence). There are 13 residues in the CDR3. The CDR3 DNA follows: TGTGCCAGTAGTCTCGGACAGATAAGTTCTCTCCACTTT. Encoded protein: CASSLGQISSLHF.

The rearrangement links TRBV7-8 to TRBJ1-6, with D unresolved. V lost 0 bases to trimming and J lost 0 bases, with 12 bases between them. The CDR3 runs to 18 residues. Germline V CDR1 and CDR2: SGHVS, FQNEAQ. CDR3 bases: TGTGCCAGCAGCTTAGCGCGGCCGGGAAGCTCCTATAATTCACCCCTCCACTTT. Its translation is CASSLARPGSSYNSPLHF.

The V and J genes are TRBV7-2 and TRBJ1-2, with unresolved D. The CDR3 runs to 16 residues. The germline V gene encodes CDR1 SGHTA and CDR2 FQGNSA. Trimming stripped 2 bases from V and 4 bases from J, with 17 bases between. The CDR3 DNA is TGTGCCAGCAGCTTACGCTTTCCCGCAGAAATCTATGGCTACACCTTC. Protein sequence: CASSLRFPAEIYGYTF. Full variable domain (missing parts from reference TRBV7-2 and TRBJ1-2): GAGVSQSPSNKVTEKGKDVELRCDPISGHTALYWYRQSLGQGLEFLIYFQGNSAPDKSGLPSDRFSAERTGGSVSTLTIQRTQQEDSAVYLCASSLRFPAEIYGYTFGSGTRLTVV.

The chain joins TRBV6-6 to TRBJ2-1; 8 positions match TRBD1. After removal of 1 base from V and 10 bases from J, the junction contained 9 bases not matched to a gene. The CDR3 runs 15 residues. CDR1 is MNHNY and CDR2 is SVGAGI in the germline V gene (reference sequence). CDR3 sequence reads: CASSYWTGSHSEQFF. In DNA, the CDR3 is TGTGCCAGCAGTTACTGGACAGGGTCTCACAGCGAGCAGTTCTTC.

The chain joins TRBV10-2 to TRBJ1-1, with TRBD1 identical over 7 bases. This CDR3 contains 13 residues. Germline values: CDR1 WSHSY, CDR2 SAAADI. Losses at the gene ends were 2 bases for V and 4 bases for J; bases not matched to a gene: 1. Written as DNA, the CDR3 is TGCGCCAGCAGTGAGACAGGGGCCACTGAAGCTTTCTTT. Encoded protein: CASSETGATEAFF.

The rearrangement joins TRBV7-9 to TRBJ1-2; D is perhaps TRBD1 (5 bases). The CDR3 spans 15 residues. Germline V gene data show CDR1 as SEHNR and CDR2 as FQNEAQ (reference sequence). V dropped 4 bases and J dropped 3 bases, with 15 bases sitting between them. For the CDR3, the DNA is TGTGCCAGCAGCTCCCCCACGGGGGGTGACTATGGCTACACCTTC. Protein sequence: CASSSPTGGDYGYTF.

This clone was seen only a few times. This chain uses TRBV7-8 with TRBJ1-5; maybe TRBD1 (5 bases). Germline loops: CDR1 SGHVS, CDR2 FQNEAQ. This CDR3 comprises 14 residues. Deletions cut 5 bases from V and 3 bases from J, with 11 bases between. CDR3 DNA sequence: TGTGCCAGCAGCCCCCGGGACTTCAATCAGCCCCAGCATTTT. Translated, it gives CASSPRDFNQPQHF.

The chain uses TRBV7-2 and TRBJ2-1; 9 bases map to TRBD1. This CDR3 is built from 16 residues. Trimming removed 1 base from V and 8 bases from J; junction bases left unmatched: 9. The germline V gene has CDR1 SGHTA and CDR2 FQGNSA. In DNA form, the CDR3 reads TGTGCCAGCAGCTTAGGAGAGCGGACAGGGGCGGATGAGCAGTTCTTC. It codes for CASSLGERTGADEQFF.

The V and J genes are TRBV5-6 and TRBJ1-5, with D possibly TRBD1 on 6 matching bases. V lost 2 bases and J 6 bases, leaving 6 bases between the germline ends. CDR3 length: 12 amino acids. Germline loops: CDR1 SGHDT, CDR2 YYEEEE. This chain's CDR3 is CASSLQGQPQHF. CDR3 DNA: TGTGCCAGCAGCTTACAGGGTCAGCCCCAGCATTTT.

CDR3 nucleotides: TGTGCCAGCAGCTTAGGACATGAGAGCTCCTACGAGCAGTACTTC. Its translation is CASSLGHESSYEQYF. The V gene is TRBV7-7, the J gene TRBJ2-7; D gene uncertain. Germline V gene sequence: CDR1 SSHAT, CDR2 FNYEAQ (reference sequence). Trimming stripped 1 base from V and 0 bases from J, with 10 bases between. The CDR3 spans 15 residues.

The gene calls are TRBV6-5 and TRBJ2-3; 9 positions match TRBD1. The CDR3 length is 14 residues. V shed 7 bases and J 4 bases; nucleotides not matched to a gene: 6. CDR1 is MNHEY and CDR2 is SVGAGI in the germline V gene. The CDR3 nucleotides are TGTGCCAGCAAAAACAGGGGGCTCGCAGATACGCAGTATTTT. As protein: CASKNRGLADTQYF.